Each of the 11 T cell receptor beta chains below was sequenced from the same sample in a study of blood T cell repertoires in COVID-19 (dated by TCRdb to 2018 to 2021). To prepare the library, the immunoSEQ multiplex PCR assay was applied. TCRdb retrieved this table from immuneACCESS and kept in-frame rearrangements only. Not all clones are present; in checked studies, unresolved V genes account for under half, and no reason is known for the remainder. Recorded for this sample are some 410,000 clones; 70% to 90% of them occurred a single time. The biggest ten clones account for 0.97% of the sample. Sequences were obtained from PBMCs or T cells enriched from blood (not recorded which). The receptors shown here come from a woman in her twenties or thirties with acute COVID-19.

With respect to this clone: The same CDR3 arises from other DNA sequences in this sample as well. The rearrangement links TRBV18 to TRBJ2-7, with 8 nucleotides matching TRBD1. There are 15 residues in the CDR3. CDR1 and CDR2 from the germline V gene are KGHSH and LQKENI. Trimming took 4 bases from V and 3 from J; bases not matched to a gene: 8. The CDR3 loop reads CASSLGQGGIYEQYF. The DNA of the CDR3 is TGTGCCAGCTCACTTGGACAGGGCGGAATCTACGAGCAGTACTTC.

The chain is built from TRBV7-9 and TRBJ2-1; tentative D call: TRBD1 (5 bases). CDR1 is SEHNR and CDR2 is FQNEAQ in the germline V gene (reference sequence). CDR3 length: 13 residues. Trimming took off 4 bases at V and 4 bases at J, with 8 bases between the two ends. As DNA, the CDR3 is TGTGCCAGCAGCTCGACAGCATACAATGAGCAGTTCTTC. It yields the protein CASSSTAYNEQFF. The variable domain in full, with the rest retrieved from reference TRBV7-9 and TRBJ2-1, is DTGVSQNPRHKITKRGQNVTFRCDPISEHNRLYWYRQTLGQGPEFLTYFQNEAQLEKSRLLSDRFSAERPKGSFSTLEIQRTEQGDSAMYLCASSSTAYNEQFFGPGTRLTVL.

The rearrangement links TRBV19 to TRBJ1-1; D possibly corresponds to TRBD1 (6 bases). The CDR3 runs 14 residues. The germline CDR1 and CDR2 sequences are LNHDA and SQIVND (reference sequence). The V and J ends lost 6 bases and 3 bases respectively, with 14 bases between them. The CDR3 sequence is CASRQYRVDTEAFF. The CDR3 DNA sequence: TGTGCCAGTAGACAATACAGGGTGGACACTGAAGCTTTCTTT.

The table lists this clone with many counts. The CDR3 region has the DNA TGTGCCAGCAGCTTAGTTGCGGGGGGGCTAACTGAGCAGTTCTTC. Protein sequence: CASSLVAGGLTEQFF. This chain links TRBV7-2 with TRBJ2-1; 9 bases agree with TRBD2. J gave up 9 bases and V 1 base, and 7 bases lay outside the gene matches. The CDR3 runs to 15 residues. The germline CDR1 and CDR2 sequences are SGHTA and FQGNSA.

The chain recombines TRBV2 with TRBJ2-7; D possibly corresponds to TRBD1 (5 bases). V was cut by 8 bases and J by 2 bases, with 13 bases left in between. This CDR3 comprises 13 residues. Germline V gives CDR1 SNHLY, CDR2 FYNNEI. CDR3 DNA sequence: TGTGCCAGCCCCGGACACCGCGCCTACGAGCAGTACTTC. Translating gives CASPGHRAYEQYF.

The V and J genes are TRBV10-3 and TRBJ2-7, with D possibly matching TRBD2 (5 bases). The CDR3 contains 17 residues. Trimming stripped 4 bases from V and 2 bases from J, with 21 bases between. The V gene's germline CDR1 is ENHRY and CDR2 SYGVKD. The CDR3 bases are TGTGCCATCAGTGGGGAGTCGGCAGGCCGGGGTACCTACGAGCAGTACTTC. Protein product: CAISGESAGRGTYEQYF.

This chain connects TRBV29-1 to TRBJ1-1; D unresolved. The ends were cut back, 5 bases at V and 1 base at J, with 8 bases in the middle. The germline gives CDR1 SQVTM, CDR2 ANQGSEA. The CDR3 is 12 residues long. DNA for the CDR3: TGCAGCGTTTCACTTAAGAACACTGAAGCTTTCTTT. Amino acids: CSVSLKNTEAFF.

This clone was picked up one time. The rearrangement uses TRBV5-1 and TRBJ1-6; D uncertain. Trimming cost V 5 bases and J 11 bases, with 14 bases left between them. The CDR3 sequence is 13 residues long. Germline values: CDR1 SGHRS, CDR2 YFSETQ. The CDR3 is CASRVQEDAPLHF. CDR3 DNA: TGCGCCAGCAGGGTCCAGGAGGACGCACCCCTCCACTTT. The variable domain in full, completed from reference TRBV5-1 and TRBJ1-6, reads KAGVTQTPRYLIKTRGQQVTLSCSPISGHRSVSWYQQTPGQGLQFLFEYFSETQRNKGNFPGRFSGRQFSNSRSEMNVSTLELGDSALYLCASRVQEDAPLHFGNGTRLTVT.

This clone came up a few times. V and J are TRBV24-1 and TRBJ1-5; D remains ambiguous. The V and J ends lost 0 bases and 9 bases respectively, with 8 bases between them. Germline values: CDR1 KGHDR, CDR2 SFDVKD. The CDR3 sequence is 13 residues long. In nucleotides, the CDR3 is TGTGCCACCAGTGATTTGGGAGGAATGCCCCAGCATTTT. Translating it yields CATSDLGGMPQHF.

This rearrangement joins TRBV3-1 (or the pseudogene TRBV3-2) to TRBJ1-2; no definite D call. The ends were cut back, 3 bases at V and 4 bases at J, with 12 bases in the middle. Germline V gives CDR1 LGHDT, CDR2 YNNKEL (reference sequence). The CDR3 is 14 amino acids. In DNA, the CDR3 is TGTGCCAGCAGCCATCTAGGCGAGGGCTATGGCTACACCTTC. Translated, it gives CASSHLGEGYGYTF.

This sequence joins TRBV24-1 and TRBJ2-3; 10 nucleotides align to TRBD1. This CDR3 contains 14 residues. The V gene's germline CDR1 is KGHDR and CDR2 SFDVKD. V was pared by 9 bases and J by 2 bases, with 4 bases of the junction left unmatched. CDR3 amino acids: CATGTGASTDTQYF. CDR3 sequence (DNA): TGTGCCACCGGGACAGGGGCCTCCACAGATACGCAGTATTTT.